This T cell receptor beta chain was retrieved from a study of blood T cell repertoires in COVID-19. Study overall: The United States, Italy and Spain supplied acute and convalescent COVID-19 samples. Sample material is recorded as cDNA or gDNA derived from T cells, B-cell-depleted T cells, or PBMCs.

Germline lookup yields CDR1 SNHLY and CDR2 FYNNEI. This CDR3 comprises 16 residues. V dropped 5 bases and J dropped 1; count of bases not matched to a gene: 2. Under the authors' procedure: Cell counts per sample came from amplifying reference gene primers. The table came from immunoSEQ multiplex PCR; TCRdb's copy has only in-frame clones and leaves some out. The V and J calls and clone size were taken over from that table, and D and trimming were inferred from the DNA. The top ten clones hold roughly an eighth of a sample with 52,000 or so clones, 85% of them seen once. The sample comprised peripheral blood. This chain uses TRBV2 with TRBJ2-1; 13 nucleotides line up with TRBD2. The origin of this receptor is a human donor in a cohort sampled during active COVID-19. The CDR3 here is CASSSLAGGSYNEQFF. The CDR3 bases are TGTGCCAGCAGTTCACTAGCGGGAGGGTCCTACAATGAGCAGTTCTTC.